Presented here are 32 T cell receptor beta chains from one specimen sequenced in a study of T cell responses to AZD1222 COVID-19 vaccine. Clones were sequenced by immunoSEQ multiplex PCR, and TCRdb holds only the in-frame ones, with some missing. Among 70,000 to 95,000 clones listed, 90% to 95% were seen once. This specimen was peripheral blood, taken 28 days after the second AZD1222 dose. These receptors were collected from an adult who received the AZD1222 COVID-19 vaccine.

This clone is termed medium-sized. The V gene is TRBV5-6, the J gene TRBJ2-1, with TRBD1 identical over 8 bases. This CDR3 region has 15 residues. V dropped 6 bases and J dropped 6; count of bases not matched to a gene: 11. The germline CDR1 and CDR2 sequences are SGHDT and YYEEEE. CDR3 loop: CASKLGTGPVNEQFF. The CDR3 DNA follows: TGTGCCAGCAAATTGGGGACAGGCCCGGTCAATGAGCAGTTCTTC.

The rearrangement links TRBV21-1 to TRBJ1-2. TRBV21-1 is labeled a pseudogene. The CDR3 sequence is 16 residues long. The CDR3 reads CASSKARTVPNYGYTF. CDR3 sequence (DNA): TGTGCCAGCAGCAAAGCGCGAACGGTTCCTAACTATGGCTACACCTTC.

This chain uses TRBV7-8 with TRBJ2-5; the match to TRBD2 covers 8 bases. This CDR3 is built from 15 residues. Germline assignment: CDR1 SGHVS and CDR2 FQNEAQ. The V and J ends lost 5 bases and 4 bases, in that order; junction bases with no gene match: 9. CDR3 amino acids: CASSLSGGTRETQYF. CDR3 DNA: TGTGCCAGCAGCCTTTCGGGGGGGACCAGAGAGACCCAGTACTTC.

This clone was counted a few times. The chain is built from TRBV5-1 and TRBJ2-7; possible D gene TRBD1, 6 bases. The germline V gene has CDR1 SGHRS and CDR2 YFSETQ. The CDR3 spans 17 residues. V was cut by 2 bases and J by 4 bases, with 22 bases left in between. This CDR3 reads CASSFGPPRQGMYEQYF. CDR3 bases: TGCGCCAGCAGCTTTGGCCCGCCTAGGCAGGGGATGTACGAGCAGTACTTC.

The genes are TRBV5-1 and TRBJ2-2, with 7 bases aligning to TRBD1. There are 16 residues in the CDR3. Per germline, CDR1 SGHRS and CDR2 YFSETQ. After removal of 0 bases from V and 4 bases from J, the junction contained 6 bases not matched to a gene. In DNA form, the CDR3 reads TGCGCCAGCAGCTTGGGACAGGGTTATAGCACCGGGGAGCTGTTTTTT. It codes for CASSLGQGYSTGELFF. Complete variable domain (other parts from reference TRBV5-1 and TRBJ2-2): KAGVTQTPRYLIKTRGQQVTLSCSPISGHRSVSWYQQTPGQGLQFLFEYFSETQRNKGNFPGRFSGRQFSNSRSEMNVSTLELGDSALYLCASSLGQGYSTGELFFGEGSRLTVL.

V and J are TRBV27 and TRBJ1-5, with 9 bases lining up with TRBD1. Looked up from germline, CDR1 is MNHEY and CDR2 is SMNVEV (reference sequence). The CDR3 loop spans 17 amino acids. V was pared by 2 bases and J by 6 bases, with 11 bases of the junction left unmatched. CDR3 amino acids: CASSLRGRDRVSQPQHF. The CDR3 nucleotides are TGTGCCAGCAGTTTAAGAGGTAGGGACAGGGTTTCTCAGCCCCAGCATTTT.

This chain connects TRBV10-2 to TRBJ1-2, with D possibly TRBD1 on 5 matching bases. This CDR3 region has 11 residues. The germline V gene encodes CDR1 WSHSY and CDR2 SAAADI. The ends were cut back, 7 bases at V and 6 bases at J, with 9 bases in the middle. The CDR3 protein is CASTGGDGYTF. CDR3 bases: TGCGCCAGCACGGGGGGTGATGGCTACACCTTC.

The chain employs TRBV6-2 or TRBV6-3 and TRBJ2-4; D is tentatively TRBD1 or TRBD2 (5 bases each). This CDR3 is 15 amino acids long. The V gene lost 2 bases and the J gene lost 6 bases, with 14 bases spanning the gap. Per the germline V gene, CDR1 is MNHEY and CDR2 is SVGEGT. The CDR3 DNA reads TGTGCCAGCAGTTACGTATCGGGGCCGGCAAACATTCAGTACTTC. Protein: CASSYVSGPANIQYF.

This chain uses TRBV2 with TRBJ1-1; D unresolved. The CDR3 covers 14 residues. Germline V gene sequence: CDR1 SNHLY, CDR2 FYNNEI. Trimming took off 2 bases at V and 4 bases at J, with 11 bases between the two ends. Written as DNA, the CDR3 is TGTGCCAGCAGTGAACACCAGCAGTCCACTGAAGCTTTCTTT. Protein: CASSEHQQSTEAFF.

The chain joins TRBV28 to TRBJ1-1; D remains ambiguous. The germline CDR1 and CDR2 sequences are MDHEN and SYDVKM. Trimming stripped 2 bases from V and 5 bases from J, with 6 bases between. CDR3 length: 12 residues. CDR3 amino acids: CASSLMGTEAFF. The DNA of the CDR3 is TGTGCCAGCAGTTTAATGGGGACTGAAGCTTTCTTT.

The chain employs TRBV7-9 and TRBJ2-5; a weak D match, TRBD2 (7 bases). Trimming took 7 bases from V and 2 from J, leaving 14 bases between them. Germline CDR1 is SEHNR and CDR2 is FQNEAQ (reference sequence). This CDR3 is built from 14 residues. The chain's CDR3 is CASTKGGIQETQYF. The CDR3 coding sequence is TGTGCCAGCACCAAGGGGGGGATTCAAGAGACCCAGTACTTC.

The chain uses TRBV6-5 and TRBJ1-1; TRBD1 might be the D (6 bases). Germline V gene sequence: CDR1 MNHEY, CDR2 SVGAGI. CDR3 length: 13 residues. V lost 5 bases, J lost 1 base, and 8 bases lay in between. The CDR3 DNA sequence: TGTGCCAGCAGTACGGACAGGAACACTGAAGCTTTCTTT. It specifies CASSTDRNTEAFF.

The chain employs TRBV5-1 and TRBJ2-1; the D gene is possibly TRBD2 (6 bases). Trimming left V 4 bases short and J 9 bases short, with 20 bases between. Germline V gives CDR1 SGHRS, CDR2 YFSETQ. CDR3 length: 15 amino acids. The CDR3, as DNA: TGCGCCAGCAGCCTGGGTCTGGTGCGGGATACTGAGCAGTTCTTC. This gives the protein CASSLGLVRDTEQFF.

The CDR3 DNA reads TGCGCCAGCAGCCCCCAGGGGGCTCTCCCCTACGAGCAGTACTTC. Encoded protein: CASSPQGALPYEQYF. This sequence joins TRBV5-1 and TRBJ2-7; TRBD1 matches 8 bases. Trimming took 4 bases from V and 2 from J; bases not matched to a gene: 8. The CDR3 has 15 amino acids. Germline CDR1 SGHRS, CDR2 YFSETQ. Together with reference TRBV5-1 and TRBJ2-7, the CDR3 gives the full variable domain: KAGVTQTPRYLIKTRGQQVTLSCSPISGHRSVSWYQQTPGQGLQFLFEYFSETQRNKGNFPGRFSGRQFSNSRSEMNVSTLELGDSALYLCASSPQGALPYEQYFGPGTRLTVT.

The V and J genes are TRBV25-1 and TRBJ1-4, with D uncertain. This CDR3 is 15 amino acids long. Germline values: CDR1 MGHDK, CDR2 SYGVNS. V was trimmed by 3 bases and J by 11 bases, leaving 19 bases between them. CDR3 nucleotides: TGTGCCAGCAGTGACCCCCGGGGTACCGTGGTCAAACTGTTTTTT. Protein sequence: CASSDPRGTVVKLFF.

The rearrangement links TRBV9 to TRBJ1-2; 7 bases line up with TRBD1. This CDR3 comprises 13 residues. With V trimmed by 3 bases and J by 4 bases, 3 bases remained unmatched. Germline V gene data show CDR1 as SGDLS and CDR2 as YYNGEE. The CDR3 bases are TGTGCCAGCAGCGCCGGGACAGTCTATGGCTACACCTTC. Its translation is CASSAGTVYGYTF.

V is TRBV14 and J is TRBJ1-4; D gene unclear. This CDR3 has 13 amino acids. Germline V gene lookup returns CDR1 SGHDN and CDR2 FVKESK. Trimming removed 3 bases from V and 7 bases from J, with 9 bases in between. CDR3 loop: CASSQRVSEKLFF. Here the CDR3 DNA reads TGTGCCAGCAGCCAGAGAGTGAGTGAAAAACTGTTTTTT.

CDR3 nucleotide sequence: TGCGCCAGCAGCCTTACAGAGAAGCTCTCTGGAAACACCATATATTTT. Protein: CASSLTEKLSGNTIYF. The chain is built from TRBV5-1 and TRBJ1-3; unclear D gene. V lost 4 bases and J 0 bases, leaving 14 bases between the germline ends. The CDR3 extends over 16 amino acids. The germline gives CDR1 SGHRS, CDR2 YFSETQ.

This chain joins TRBV19 and TRBJ1-1; weak D call: TRBD1 (5 bases). Germline assignment: CDR1 LNHDA and CDR2 SQIVND (reference sequence). The CDR3 is 13 amino acids. V lost 6 bases and J lost 3, with 11 bases in between. This CDR3 is CASRVGEDTEAFF. The CDR3 nucleotides read TGTGCCAGTAGGGTAGGGGAAGACACTGAAGCTTTCTTT.

The gene calls are TRBV6-1 and TRBJ2-7; 8 bases fit TRBD2. The CDR3 totals 15 residues. V shed 2 bases, J shed 0 bases, and the junction held 3 bases outside the gene matches. Germline V gene lookup returns CDR1 MNHNS and CDR2 SASEGT. CDR3 sequence reads: CASSERGGDSYEQYF. The CDR3 DNA reads as TGTGCCAGCAGTGAACGGGGGGGGGACTCCTACGAGCAGTACTTC.

The gene calls are TRBV19 and TRBJ1-2; maybe TRBD1 (5 bases). The V gene lost 5 bases and the J gene lost 0 bases, with 13 bases spanning the gap. This CDR3 region has 15 residues. The germline gives CDR1 LNHDA, CDR2 SQIVND (reference sequence). As DNA, the CDR3 is TGTGCCAGTAGTCTTGACGGGGCCGCTAACTATGGCTACACCTTC. Amino acid sequence: CASSLDGAANYGYTF. Looking up the rest from reference TRBV19 and TRBJ1-2 gives the full variable domain: DGGITQSPKYLFRKEGQNVTLSCEQNLNHDAMYWYRQDPGQGLRLIYYSQIVNDFQKGDIAEGYSVSREKKESFPLTVTSAQKNPTAFYLCASSLDGAANYGYTFGSGTRLTVV.

The chain links TRBV19 to TRBJ1-2; the D gene is possibly TRBD1 (5 bases). This CDR3 is 14 amino acids long. Germline assignment: CDR1 LNHDA and CDR2 SQIVND (reference sequence). V was cut by 3 bases and J by 4 bases, with 12 bases left in between. The CDR3 DNA reads TGTGCCAGTAGTATGACAGCCACGGGCTATGGCTACACCTTC. It codes for CASSMTATGYGYTF.

CDR3 loop: CASNRRSLGYTF. The CDR3 DNA follows: TGTGCCAGTAATCGCAGGTCTCTAGGCTACACCTTC. The chain is built from TRBV19 and TRBJ1-2; D call uncertain. This CDR3 contains 12 residues. V lost 7 bases, J lost 8 bases, and 14 bases lay in between. Germline V gives CDR1 LNHDA, CDR2 SQIVND (reference sequence). Combining the CDR3 with reference TRBV19 and TRBJ1-2 gives the whole variable domain DGGITQSPKYLFRKEGQNVTLSCEQNLNHDAMYWYRQDPGQGLRLIYYSQIVNDFQKGDIAEGYSVSREKKESFPLTVTSAQKNPTAFYLCASNRRSLGYTFGSGTRLTVV.

The chain employs TRBV15 and TRBJ2-1; D remains ambiguous. The CDR3 sequence is 13 residues long. V gave up 0 bases and J gave up 7 bases, with 7 bases separating them. Germline V gene data show CDR1 as LNHNV and CDR2 as YYDKDF (reference sequence). CDR3 sequence reads: CATSRDRWNEQFF. The CDR3 nucleotides are TGTGCCACCAGCAGAGATAGGTGGAATGAGCAGTTCTTC. The full variable domain, in which reference TRBV15 and TRBJ2-1 provide the parts outside the CDR3, is DAMVIQNPRYQVTQFGKPVTLSCSQTLNHNVMYWYQQKSSQAPKLLFHYYDKDFNNEADTPDNFQSRRPNTSFCFLDIRSPGLGDTAMYLCATSRDRWNEQFFGPGTRLTVL.

This clone was seen a few times. The V call is TRBV6-4, the J call TRBJ2-3, with 14 bases lining up with TRBD2. CDR3 length: 16 residues. Germline V lookup: CDR1 MRHNA, CDR2 SNTAGT. V was pared by 5 bases and J by 6 bases, with 7 bases of the junction left unmatched. CDR3 sequence reads: CASSRGLAGGSDTQYF. The DNA of the CDR3 is TGTGCCAGCAGTCGTGGACTAGCGGGAGGTTCCGATACGCAGTATTTT.

The rearrangement links TRBV24-1 to TRBJ1-3; 7 bases agree with TRBD1. In germline, CDR1 is KGHDR, CDR2 SFDVKD. CDR3 length equals 15 residues. Germline trimming cut 3 bases from V and 0 bases from J; bases unmatched to any gene: 1. The CDR3 region has the DNA TGTGCCACCAGTGATCCAGGGGGCTCTGGAAACACCATATATTTT. Its translation is CATSDPGGSGNTIYF.

The V and J genes are TRBV9 and TRBJ2-1; TRBD2 is a possible D gene (5 bases). This CDR3 spans 17 amino acids. Germline CDR1 is SGDLS and CDR2 is YYNGEE. The V end was cut by 3 bases, the J end by 6 bases, with 22 bases between. The CDR3 sequence is CASSGSRGRALGNEQFF. The CDR3 DNA follows: TGTGCCAGCAGCGGAAGCCGGGGTCGGGCGTTAGGCAATGAGCAGTTCTTC. The full variable domain, rest sourced from reference TRBV9 and TRBJ2-1, is DSGVTQTPKHLITATGQRVTLRCSPRSGDLSVYWYQQSLDQGLQFLIQYYNGEERAKGNILERFSAQQFPDLHSELNLSSLELGDSALYFCASSGSRGRALGNEQFFGPGTRLTVL.

The CDR3 protein is CASSFPQGASYEQYF. The CDR3 DNA reads as TGTGCCAGCAGCTTCCCTCAGGGGGCTTCCTACGAGCAGTACTTC. The genes are TRBV7-8 and TRBJ2-7, with 8 positions matching TRBD1. This CDR3 spans 15 amino acids. The J segment lost 1 base and the V segment lost 3 bases, leaving 5 bases of the junction unmatched. Germline lookup yields CDR1 SGHVS and CDR2 FQNEAQ.

Note on this clone: The same CDR3 is also encoded by other DNA sequences in this sample. This chain uses TRBV5-1 with TRBJ2-3; TRBD1 agrees at 9 bases. From germline, CDR1 is SGHRS and CDR2 YFSETQ. The CDR3 length is 15 residues. Trimming took 2 bases from V and 0 from J; bases not matched to a gene: 1. The CDR3 reads CASSLQGASTDTQYF. The CDR3 DNA sequence: TGCGCCAGCAGCTTACAGGGGGCGAGCACAGATACGCAGTATTTT.

The chain is built from TRBV14 and TRBJ2-1, with 9 bases fitting TRBD1. The CDR3 extends over 14 amino acids. The germline CDR1 and CDR2 sequences are SGHDN and FVKESK. V trimming: 5 bases; J trimming: 10 bases; junction bases outside the gene matches: 9. CDR3 sequence: CASSAMTGGWEQFF. The DNA of the CDR3 is TGTGCCAGCAGCGCGATGACAGGGGGTTGGGAGCAGTTCTTC.

V gene TRBV27 combines with J gene TRBJ1-1; D not certain. The CDR3 runs 14 residues. The germline V and J ends were trimmed by 5 bases and 0 bases, with 10 bases remaining between them. Germline CDR1 MNHEY, CDR2 SMNVEV (reference sequence). The CDR3 is CASSLGRLNTEAFF. CDR3 in DNA: TGTGCCAGCAGTCTGGGGAGACTGAACACTGAAGCTTTCTTT.

The V and J genes are TRBV28 and TRBJ1-3, with D unclear. Germline CDR1 is MDHEN and CDR2 is SYDVKM. This CDR3 contains 12 residues. Trimming stripped 7 bases from V and 3 bases from J, with 7 bases between. The CDR3 coding sequence is TGTGCCAGCATCACGGGTGGAAACACCATATATTTT. This translates into CASITGGNTIYF.